Each of the 23 T cell receptor beta chains below was sequenced from the same sample in a study of blood T cell repertoires in COVID-19. The method was immunoSEQ multiplex PCR; TCRdb's version includes in-frame clones alone and lacks a portion of them. The table includes 160,000 or so clones, approximately 81% detected once. The material sequenced was PBMCs or T cells enriched from blood (not recorded which). The receptors were sampled from a woman aged 45-60 years who had recovered from COVID-19.

V is TRBV7-3 and J is TRBJ2-1, with D unclear. V dropped 1 base and J dropped 5 bases, with 6 bases sitting between them. CDR1 SGHTA and CDR2 FQGTGA come from the germline V gene. This CDR3 is 13 amino acids long. The DNA for the CDR3 is TGTGCCAGCAGCTTAAATCGGGACAATGAGCAGTTCTTC. This codes for CASSLNRDNEQFF.

The chain employs TRBV7-2 and TRBJ1-2; 8 bases align to TRBD1. The germline gives CDR1 SGHTA, CDR2 FQGNSA. V lost 0 bases, J lost 4 bases, and 7 bases stayed unmatched. The CDR3 covers 16 residues. CDR3 region: CASSLAPQGGAYGYTF. The CDR3 DNA follows: TGTGCCAGCAGCTTAGCACCACAGGGGGGTGCCTATGGCTACACCTTC.

The rearrangement joins TRBV28 to TRBJ1-2; the D is unclear. Germline V gene lookup returns CDR1 MDHEN and CDR2 SYDVKM. V was shortened by 2 bases and J by 4 bases, with 5 bases between the two germline ends. The CDR3 loop spans 12 amino acids. The chain's CDR3 is CASSLGPYGYTF. The CDR3 DNA is TGTGCCAGCAGTTTAGGCCCCTATGGCTACACCTTC.

The chain employs TRBV23-1 and TRBJ1-2; the D is unclear. TRBV23-1 qualifies as an ORF whose function is uncertain. V lost 4 bases and J 4 bases, leaving 16 bases between the germline ends. The CDR3 runs 15 residues. CDR3 sequence (DNA): TGCGCCAGCAGTCTCGCGGGTCTATCACTCTATGGCTACACCTTC. The encoded protein is CASSLAGLSLYGYTF.

V and J are TRBV19 and TRBJ2-7, with D unclear. This CDR3 spans 12 amino acids. Germline lookup yields CDR1 LNHDA and CDR2 SQIVND (reference sequence). The V end lost 3 bases, the J end lost 4 bases, and 7 bases lay between the germline ends. The chain's CDR3 is CASSIPMYEQYF. The CDR3 DNA reads as TGTGCCAGTAGTATTCCCATGTACGAGCAGTACTTC.

The V call is TRBV28, the J call TRBJ1-2; 7 nucleotides line up with TRBD1. The CDR3 is 13 residues long. Germline CDR1 MDHEN, CDR2 SYDVKM. With 6 bases clipped from V and 6 bases from J, the junction kept 7 bases outside the gene matches. The CDR3 region has the DNA TGTGCCAGCAGAATTTCCGGGACAGATGGCTACACCTTC. This translates into CASRISGTDGYTF.

The rearrangement links TRBV9 to TRBJ2-2; D is ambiguous. The germline V gene has CDR1 SGDLS and CDR2 YYNGEE. The V and J ends lost 4 bases and 4 bases respectively, with 11 bases between them. The CDR3 is 14 residues long. CDR3 sequence: CASSSQLSTGELFF. The CDR3 DNA sequence: TGTGCCAGCAGCTCCCAACTAAGCACCGGGGAGCTGTTTTTT.

The V call is TRBV4-3, the J call TRBJ1-5; D remains ambiguous. CDR3 size: 15 residues. Germline loops: CDR1 LGHNA, CDR2 YSLEER. V was cut by 1 base and J by 3 bases, with 10 bases left in between. The CDR3 is CASSQVAGNNQPQHF. In DNA form, the CDR3 reads TGCGCCAGCAGCCAAGTCGCAGGAAACAATCAGCCCCAGCATTTT.

The chain couples TRBV6-1 to TRBJ1-1; tentative D call: TRBD1 (5 bases). Germline V gene sequence: CDR1 MNHNS, CDR2 SASEGT. V shed 3 bases and J shed 2 bases, with 13 bases lying between them. This CDR3 region has 15 residues. The CDR3 spells CASSDGPGHNTEAFF. The CDR3 bases are TGTGCCAGCAGTGATGGCCCAGGACACAACACTGAAGCTTTCTTT.

The chain joins TRBV25-1 to TRBJ1-6; 10 positions match TRBD1. With V trimmed by 1 base and J by 9 bases, 6 bases remained unmatched. Germline V gene data show CDR1 as MGHDK and CDR2 as SYGVNS. This CDR3 spans 16 amino acids. The CDR3 DNA reads as TGTGCCAGCAGTGAATCTGGGACAGGGGTGAGTTCACCCCTCCACTTT. Encoded protein: CASSESGTGVSSPLHF.

The chain couples TRBV13 to TRBJ2-7, with 7 bases fitting TRBD2. The CDR3 consists of 16 residues. V shed 5 bases, J shed 2 bases, and the junction held 12 bases outside the gene matches. The germline gives CDR1 PRHDT, CDR2 FYEKMQ (reference sequence). CDR3 amino acids: CASSRTLASGTYEQYF. The CDR3 DNA reads as TGTGCCAGCAGCCGTACTTTGGCTAGCGGTACCTACGAGCAGTACTTC.

This clone has just a few counts. The chain employs TRBV19 and TRBJ2-7, with TRBD2 identical over 8 bases. This CDR3 is 15 amino acids long. Germline CDR1 and CDR2: LNHDA and SQIVND (reference sequence). The V gene end was trimmed by 5 bases and the J gene end by 3 bases; junction bases not matched to a gene: 9. The CDR3 nucleotides read TGTGCCAGTAGTTCCGTTTGGACTAGCAGCTACGAGCAGTACTTC. Protein: CASSSVWTSSYEQYF.

This clone occurred once. The V call is TRBV12-3 or TRBV12-4, the J call TRBJ1-1; D ambiguous. CDR3 length: 13 residues. With 7 bases removed from V and 0 bases from J, the gap between germline ends came to 9 bases. CDR3 loop: CASTRWLNTEAFF. The CDR3 DNA is TGTGCCAGCACCCGATGGCTGAACACTGAAGCTTTCTTT.

V gene TRBV28 combines with J gene TRBJ2-7; D may be TRBD1 (6 bases). The CDR3 has 12 residues. Trimming took 8 bases from V and 6 from J, leaving 14 bases between them. Germline CDR1 and CDR2: MDHEN and SYDVKM. The CDR3 here is CASWDNRREQYF. The CDR3 region has the DNA TGTGCCAGCTGGGACAATCGCCGCGAGCAGTACTTC.

The rearrangement joins TRBV14 to TRBJ2-3, with 9 bases aligning to TRBD1. CDR1 is SGHDN, CDR2 FVKESK, per germline. Germline trimming cut 1 base from V and 2 bases from J; bases unmatched to any gene: 10. The CDR3 consists of 18 residues. The CDR3 DNA reads TGTGCCAGCAGCCAAGTTCAATACAGGGGGCGTAACACAGATACGCAGTATTTT. Its translation: CASSQVQYRGRNTDTQYF. The full variable domain, in which reference TRBV14 and TRBJ2-3 provide the parts outside the CDR3, is EAGVTQFPSHSVIEKGQTVTLRCDPISGHDNLYWYRRVMGKEIKFLLHFVKESKQDESGMPNNRFLAERTGGTYSTLKVQPAELEDSGVYFCASSQVQYRGRNTDTQYFGPGTRLTVL.

The genes are TRBV6-5 and TRBJ1-4; no clear D. Germline V CDR1 and CDR2: MNHEY, SVGAGI. Trimming took 6 bases from V and 3 from J, leaving 8 bases between them. The CDR3 length is 13 residues. In DNA, the CDR3 is TGTGCCAGCAGCACACAACCTAATGAAAAACTGTTTTTT. Protein: CASSTQPNEKLFF.

The V call is TRBV5-1, the J call TRBJ1-1, with TRBD1 as a possible D gene (5 bases). The CDR3 runs 13 residues. V lost 5 bases, J lost 1 base, and 9 bases lay in between. Germline-derived CDR1 and CDR2 are SGHRS and YFSETQ. CDR3 DNA: TGCGCCAGCAGGATACAGGAGAACACTGAAGCTTTCTTT. It translates to CASRIQENTEAFF.

The table lists this clone with a few counts. J is TRBJ1-2 and V is TRBV12-3 or TRBV12-4; 7 bases agree with TRBD1. CDR3 length equals 11 residues. V was clipped by 3 bases and J by 14 bases; unmatched bases: 6. CDR3 nucleotides: TGTGCCAGCAGTTTCGGGGACAGTCAAACCTTC. Residues: CASSFGDSQTF.

This clone showed up just a few times. The V gene is TRBV2, the J gene TRBJ2-7, with 12 bases aligning to TRBD1. The germline CDR1 and CDR2 sequences are SNHLY and FYNNEI. There are 15 residues in the CDR3. V lost 3 bases, J lost 5 bases, and 5 bases stayed unmatched. The CDR3 coding sequence is TGTGCCAGCAGTGATTGGGACAGGGGGCGAGACGAGCAGTACTTC. Protein: CASSDWDRGRDEQYF.

The rearrangement joins TRBV12-2 to TRBJ2-1; the table's TRBD1 call for D was not verified on the DNA. TRBV12-2 is termed a pseudogene. The CDR3 spans 13 residues. CDR3 sequence (DNA): TGTGCAAGTCGCTTAGCGGGGCACAATGAGCAGTTCTTC. It encodes CASRLAGHNEQFF.

This clone was counted a single time. The chain uses TRBV7-3 and TRBJ1-2; 10 nucleotides agree with TRBD1. CDR1 is SGHTA and CDR2 is FQGTGA in the germline V gene. Trimming took 5 bases from V and 8 from J; bases not matched to a gene: 8. The CDR3 loop spans 14 amino acids. CDR3 region: CASSPRDRGTGYTF. CDR3 in DNA: TGTGCCAGCAGCCCCCGGGACAGGGGTACGGGCTACACCTTC.

The gene calls are TRBV5-1 and TRBJ1-1, with 11 bases aligning to TRBD1. This CDR3 contains 15 residues. Germline V CDR1 and CDR2: SGHRS, YFSETQ. V shed 0 bases and J 3 bases; nucleotides not matched to a gene: 1. The CDR3 sequence: CASSLVGQGDTEAFF. The CDR3 nucleotides read TGCGCCAGCAGCTTGGTGGGACAGGGGGACACTGAAGCTTTCTTT. The variable domain in full, with the rest retrieved from reference TRBV5-1 and TRBJ1-1, is KAGVTQTPRYLIKTRGQQVTLSCSPISGHRSVSWYQQTPGQGLQFLFEYFSETQRNKGNFPGRFSGRQFSNSRSEMNVSTLELGDSALYLCASSLVGQGDTEAFFGQGTRLTVV.

This clone was detected only once. The V call is TRBV10-3, the J call TRBJ1-6; TRBD1 agrees at 7 bases. CDR1 is ENHRY, CDR2 SYGVKD, per germline. This CDR3 has 14 amino acids. With 10 bases clipped from V and 4 bases from J, the junction kept 7 bases outside the gene matches. The DNA of the CDR3 is TGTGCCACGAGAGAGGGACAGTATAATTCACCCCTCCACTTT. Translated: CATREGQYNSPLHF.